Detailed here is one T cell receptor (beta chain). Reverse transcription of all isolated RNA meant that expressed TCRB transcripts were sequenced. About 3.6 million reads was the average for naive, central memory and regulatory T cell samples. The method was immunoSEQ multiplex PCR; TCRdb's version includes in-frame clones alone and lacks a portion of them. The data show 300,000 to 400,000 clones, with roughly 8% seen just once and less than 0.45% held by the top ten. This entry comes from a study of beta chain features in type 1 diabetes. Study-level background: When patients were set against healthy donors, age, gender and cell yields were similar.

Averaging approximately 0.11 L, one heparinised blood draw was given by each donor. CD45RO/CCR7/CD25/CD127/CD95/CD27 sorting isolated CD4+ naive, central memory, regulatory and stem cell-like memory cells. The CDR3 is 16 amino acids. Germline-derived CDR1 and CDR2 are LGHNA and YSLEER. With 1 base removed from V and 1 base from J, the gap between germline ends came to 13 bases. The receptor's source is a woman younger than 35 in good health. The rearrangement joins TRBV4-3 to TRBJ2-5, with D possibly matching TRBD2 (6 bases). Sequenced material: central memory CD4+ T cells from blood. The DNA for the CDR3 is TGCGCCAGCAGCCAAGGAAATAGCGGTGCCCAAGAGACCCAGTACTTC. Translated, it gives CASSQGNSGAQETQYF.